This TCR beta chain originates from a study of identical twins' blood T cells. The three twin pairs were reared together, likely meeting the same infections. A word on this clonotype: This may be a read error, as it is one base from a much larger clone.

The CDR3 is 15 amino acids. Per the germline V gene, CDR1 is MRHNA and CDR2 is SNTAGT. Libraries were made from RNA as TCR cDNA, using a modified protocol. TCRdb processed the 5' RACE reads anew with MiXCR; each CDR3 protein has one entry. Of 300,000 to 400,000 distinct CDR3 sequences listed, about 28% were seen once; the top ten hold about 6%. This clonotype was obtained from a woman aged 18 to 50 in good health. Input material: PBMCs. V usage is TRBV6-4 and J usage is TRBJ2-3; 8 nucleotides agree with TRBD1. CDR3 amino acids: CASSDSETGADAQYF. The CDR3 DNA reads as TGTGCCAGCAGTGACTCGGAGACAGGGGCAGATGCGCAGTATTTT.